This TCR beta chain originates from a study of neurological immune-mediated disorders. Germline lookup yields CDR1 DFQATT and CDR2 SNEGSKA (reference sequence). V was clipped by 3 bases and J by 2 bases; unmatched bases: 1. The CDR3 is 13 residues long. The cDNA came from 5'RACE, which used 10-nucleotide random UMIs. Every sequencing run generated in excess of 160 million TCR-beta sequences. These sequences covered 15-18 subjects. TCRdb ran MiXCR on the 5' RACE reads and lists one entry per CDR3 protein. The table has 50,000 to 75,000 distinct CDR3 sequences, more than 9.5% seen once. This clonotype was seen at least ten times. The antigen is unknown. General observations from the study: The highest TCR clonal expansion occurred in HTLV-1-associated myelopathy; multiple sclerosis fell below healthy controls.

The chain joins TRBV20-1 to TRBJ2-1; 7 nucleotides line up with TRBD2. This TCR was recovered from a woman aged 55-69 years with HTLV-1-associated myelopathy (HAM/TSP). The sample consisted of PBMCs. CDR3 nucleotide sequence: TGCAGTGCTAGGGGAGGGACCTACAATGAGCAGTTCTTC. It codes for CSARGGTYNEQFF.